These 20 T cell receptor beta chains were sequenced from one sample in a study of blood T cell repertoires in COVID-19. Profiled with immunoSEQ multiplex PCR; TCRdb holds only in-frame clones, not every one. The table lists under 60,000 clones, 90% of them singletons. Sequenced input: peripheral blood. These receptors were collected from a man aged 50 to 59 with acute or convalescent COVID-19.

The chain couples TRBV7-9 to TRBJ2-1; 10 positions match TRBD2. The CDR3 is made up of 18 amino acids. Trimming cost V 3 bases and J 4 bases; bases outside gene matches: 12. The germline gives CDR1 SEHNR, CDR2 FQNEAQ (reference sequence). CDR3 sequence reads: CASSLSPKRLAGYNEQFF. The CDR3 region has the DNA TGTGCCAGCAGCTTGTCCCCCAAAAGACTAGCGGGTTACAATGAGCAGTTCTTC.

The chain employs TRBV6-2 or TRBV6-3 and TRBJ2-7, with a possible D match to TRBD2 (7 bases). CDR1 MNHEY and CDR2 SVGEGT come from the germline V gene. The CDR3 sequence is 16 residues long. V was cut by 2 bases and J by 0 bases, with 14 bases left in between. The CDR3, as DNA: TGTGCCAGCAGTTACCGGAGGGGGGGAAGCTCCTACGAGCAGTACTTC. Residues: CASSYRRGGSSYEQYF.

Only a few counts were recorded for this clone. The CDR3: CASSPRTGGLNEQFF. Written as DNA, the CDR3 is TGTGCCAGCAGCCCACGGACAGGGGGCCTGAATGAGCAGTTCTTC. The gene calls are TRBV9 and TRBJ2-1; TRBD1 matches 11 bases. J was trimmed by 7 bases and V by 4 bases; bases with no gene match: 7. The V gene's germline CDR1 is SGDLS and CDR2 YYNGEE. CDR3 length equals 15 residues.

This clone has only a few counts. This chain uses TRBV27 with TRBJ1-1; D gene unclear. The V end was cut by 5 bases, the J end by 5 bases, with 12 bases between. The CDR3 runs to 13 residues. Germline V gene lookup returns CDR1 MNHEY and CDR2 SMNVEV (reference sequence). The CDR3 bases are TGTGCCAGCAGTCAAGCACGGGGTACTGAAGCTTTCTTT. This sequence encodes CASSQARGTEAFF.

This chain joins TRBV5-4 and TRBJ2-1, with 11 bases matching TRBD2. This CDR3 spans 14 amino acids. Germline V gene data show CDR1 as SGHNT and CDR2 as YYREEE (reference sequence). V lost 3 bases to trimming and J lost 6 bases; unmatched junction nucleotides: 2. CDR3 bases: TGTGCCAGCAGCTCGGGACTAGCGGCCAATGAGCAGTTCTTC. Translated: CASSSGLAANEQFF.

The chain employs TRBV5-1 and TRBJ2-2, with TRBD2 identical over 7 bases. Germline V gene sequence: CDR1 SGHRS, CDR2 YFSETQ. There are 18 residues in the CDR3. V shed 1 base and J 2 bases; nucleotides not matched to a gene: 11. CDR3 DNA sequence: TGCGCCAGCAGCTTGAGGCCGCTCGGGACTACCAACACCGGGGAGCTGTTTTTT. This sequence encodes CASSLRPLGTTNTGELFF.

This chain connects TRBV24-1 to TRBJ1-2; TRBD1 is a possible D gene (5 bases). Germline V gene sequence: CDR1 KGHDR, CDR2 SFDVKD. The CDR3 loop spans 13 amino acids. The V gene lost 9 bases and the J gene lost 2 bases, with 12 bases spanning the gap. This CDR3 is CATFDSLNYGYTF. DNA of the CDR3: TGTGCCACCTTCGACAGCCTGAACTATGGCTACACCTTC.

The chain joins TRBV16 to TRBJ2-5, with a possible D match to TRBD2 (5 bases). The V gene lost 2 bases and the J gene lost 7 bases, with 14 bases spanning the gap. The CDR3 is 14 residues long. The V gene's germline CDR1 is KGHSY and CDR2 FQNENV. CDR3 coding DNA: TGTGCCAGCAGCCAAGGCCTGACCGCGGGGACCCAGTACTTC. Protein: CASSQGLTAGTQYF. Using reference TRBV16 and TRBJ2-5 for the parts outside the CDR3, the full variable domain is GEEVAQTPKHLVRGEGQKAKLYCAPIKGHSYVFWYQQVLKNEFKFLISFQNENVFDETGMPKERFSAKCLPNSPCSLEIQATKLEDSAVYFCASSQGLTAGTQYFGPGTRLLVL.

The V and J genes are TRBV6-5 and TRBJ2-5, with 9 nucleotides matching TRBD1. J lost 4 bases, V lost 6 bases, and 6 bases had no gene match. This CDR3 contains 14 residues. CDR1 is MNHEY, CDR2 SVGAGI, per germline. The CDR3 reads CASRLRQGVETQYF. The CDR3 region has the DNA TGTGCCAGCAGACTTAGACAGGGGGTAGAGACCCAGTACTTC.

In DNA form, the CDR3 reads TGCGCCAGCAGCTCCGCCGCACTCCAGGGCTCTGGGGCCAACGTCCTGACTTTC. Amino acids: CASSSAALQGSGANVLTF. This chain links TRBV5-1 with TRBJ2-6; a possible D gene is TRBD1 (5 bases). V shed 3 bases and J shed 0 bases, with 16 bases lying between them. The CDR3 runs 18 residues. From germline, CDR1 is SGHRS and CDR2 YFSETQ.

The chain uses TRBV29-1 and TRBJ2-3; TRBD2 agrees at 13 bases. V gave up 4 bases and J gave up 8 bases; unmatched junction bases: 9. The germline V gene encodes CDR1 SQVTM and CDR2 ANQGSEA. This CDR3 region has 15 residues. The CDR3 DNA sequence: TGCAGCGTTGGGGGGACTAGCGGGGTCCGAGGTACGCAGTATTTT. Residues: CSVGGTSGVRGTQYF.

The chain recombines TRBV5-4 with TRBJ2-2; no firm D call. Germline lookup yields CDR1 SGHNT and CDR2 YYREEE (reference sequence). V was trimmed by 0 bases and J by 3 bases, leaving 12 bases between them. The CDR3 contains 16 residues. CDR3 coding DNA: TGTGCCAGCAGCTTGGGACCAAGCGTGGACACCGGGGAGCTGTTTTTT. Translating it yields CASSLGPSVDTGELFF.

The rearrangement joins TRBV6-5 to TRBJ1-2; D might be TRBD1 (6 bases). Deletions cut 5 bases from V and 2 bases from J, with 6 bases between. CDR1 and CDR2 (germline): MNHEY, SVGAGI. The CDR3 has 12 residues. CDR3 bases: TGTGCCAGCAGTCAGGGGAACTATGGCTACACCTTC. This encodes CASSQGNYGYTF.

The V gene is TRBV19, the J gene TRBJ1-2, with TRBD1 matching over 7 bases. Germline CDR1 reads LNHDA; CDR2 reads SQIVND (reference sequence). V lost 6 bases, J lost 6 bases, and 16 bases stayed unmatched. The CDR3 has 16 residues. The CDR3 DNA reads as TGTGCCAGTAGCCCCATCACCAAGACAGGGTACCATGGCTACACCTTC. Its protein product is CASSPITKTGYHGYTF.

The chain has TRBV12-5 and TRBJ2-7; D uncertain. Trimming took off 0 bases at V and 9 bases at J, with 9 bases between the two ends. The CDR3 consists of 12 residues. The V gene's germline CDR1 is LGHNT and CDR2 FRNRAP. CDR3 protein: CASGLVRNGQYF. The CDR3 DNA reads as TGTGCTAGTGGTTTGGTACGAAACGGGCAGTACTTC.

This chain connects TRBV3-1 (or the pseudogene TRBV3-2) to TRBJ1-3, with D perhaps TRBD1 (6 bases). The germline CDR1 and CDR2 sequences are LGHDT and YNNKEL (reference sequence). The CDR3 covers 15 residues. Deletions cut 4 bases from V and 0 bases from J, with 10 bases between. CDR3: CASSPDSYSGNTIYF. The DNA for the CDR3 is TGTGCCAGCAGCCCGGACAGCTACTCTGGAAACACCATATATTTT.

The chain employs TRBV19 and TRBJ1-2; D might be TRBD1 (6 bases). V lost 3 bases and J 2 bases, leaving 13 bases between the germline ends. The CDR3 contains 15 residues. Germline CDR1 is LNHDA and CDR2 is SQIVND (reference sequence). The CDR3 region is CASSIRGSANYGYTF. In DNA, the CDR3 is TGTGCCAGTAGTATCAGGGGCTCGGCGAACTATGGCTACACCTTC.

V gene TRBV30 combines with J gene TRBJ1-5, with 7 bases matching TRBD1. The CDR3 totals 15 residues. V lost 7 bases to trimming and J lost 0 bases; unmatched junction nucleotides: 9. CDR1 and CDR2 (germline): GTSNPN, SVGIG (reference sequence). The CDR3 coding sequence is TGTGCCTCGACAGGGCCCCCCCATAGCAATCAGCCCCAGCATTTT. It specifies CASTGPPHSNQPQHF.

The table lists this clone with a count of one. This rearrangement joins TRBV24-1 to TRBJ2-5; 10 bases line up with TRBD1. The CDR3 consists of 15 residues. V lost 4 bases, J lost 3 bases, and 4 bases stayed unmatched. The V gene's germline CDR1 is KGHDR and CDR2 SFDVKD. This CDR3 is CATSDQGQGEETQYF. The CDR3 coding sequence is TGTGCCACCAGTGACCAAGGACAGGGGGAAGAGACCCAGTACTTC.

The chain employs TRBV18 and TRBJ2-7; D may be TRBD1 (6 bases). Looked up from germline, CDR1 is KGHSH and CDR2 is LQKENI. This CDR3 is built from 14 residues. Trimming shortened V by 0 bases and J by 7 bases, and 13 bases separated the two germline ends. The CDR3 sequence: CASSPPGQSKEQYF. The CDR3 DNA sequence: TGTGCCAGCTCACCACCCGGACAGTCTAAAGAGCAGTACTTC.